This T cell receptor beta chain originates from a study of T cells in Graves' hyperthyroidism and ophthalmopathy. This clonotype was observed a few times. The authors deemed Graves' hyperthyroidism stable absent ophthalmopathy progression within 18 months. This sample holds PBMCs from around 9.9 ml fresh peripheral blood. Amplified TCR beta CDR3 regions came from RNA transcripts. In the first-round RT-PCR of the TCR CDR3, the HTBI primer set was used. TCRdb itself ran the multiplex PCR reads through MiXCR, one entry per CDR3 protein. The table includes hundreds of thousands of distinct CDR3 sequences, approximately 36% detected once. The germline V gene has CDR1 MNHEY and CDR2 SVGAGI. Trimming took 0 bases from V and 2 from J, leaving 5 bases between them. The CDR3 runs 14 residues.

The chain recombines TRBV6-5 with TRBJ1-3, with no clear D. The TCR sequence derives from a woman between 40 and 50 years old with Graves' hyperthyroidism. The material sequenced was blood. DNA for the CDR3: TGTGCCAGCAGTTACTCGGCAACTGGAAACACCATATATTTT. It encodes CASSYSATGNTIYF.